This record concerns one TCR beta chain sequence. As yet, its antigen is unknown. This entry belongs to a study of OX40 agonist ivuxolimab in advanced cancers. On the study more broadly: Patients undergoing dose escalation presented with hepatocellular carcinoma, melanoma, renal cell or head and neck cancer. A partial response was reached by three patients: one with hepatocellular carcinoma and two with cutaneous melanoma.

Study-level points and caveats: More expanded clones were seen, on average, in CD8+ T cells than in CD4+.

Libraries were prepared by immunoSEQ multiplex PCR; TCRdb keeps only in-frame clonotypes and omits some of them. The top ten hold about 0.6% of the sample, which has 76,000 or so clones, 75% to 85% seen once. The germline V gene has CDR1 KGHSH and CDR2 LQKENI. There are 13 residues in the CDR3. With 0 bases removed from V and 4 bases from J, the gap between germline ends came to 7 bases. V gene TRBV18 combines with J gene TRBJ2-7; possibly TRBD1 for D (6 bases). The sequence derives from an adult with an advanced solid tumor such as melanoma, head and neck, liver or kidney cancer. This specimen was CD4+ or CD8+ T cells sorted from blood, taken in a trial of the OX40 agonist ivuxolimab. Written as DNA, the CDR3 is TGTGCCAGCTCACCACCGAGGGGGTACGAGCAGTACTTC. It is translated as CASSPPRGYEQYF.